Listed here are 9 T cell receptor beta chains from one sample, sequenced in a study of T cell changes during pregnancy in multiple sclerosis. Method: immunoSEQ multiplex PCR; TCRdb's copy keeps in-frame clones and lacks some. The table shows around 73,000 clones, with approximately 92% occurring only once. The specimen was peripheral blood, collected in the third trimester of pregnancy. Receptors originate from a female donor in good health, enrolled as a control in a pregnancy study.

V gene TRBV4-1 combines with J gene TRBJ2-6; D is perhaps TRBD1 (5 bases). Germline CDR1 is MGHRA and CDR2 is YSYEKL. The length of the CDR3 is 18 residues. Trimming took 1 base from V and 2 from J, leaving 15 bases between them. CDR3 DNA: TGCGCCAGCAGCCAAGTAGGTGTAGCAGGGACTGGGGCCAACGTCCTGACTTTC. As protein: CASSQVGVAGTGANVLTF.

This chain connects TRBV28 to TRBJ1-3, with D possibly TRBD1 on 6 matching bases. The length of the CDR3 is 12 residues. V lost 10 bases and J lost 2, with 9 bases in between. CDR1 MDHEN and CDR2 SYDVKM come from the germline V gene. The CDR3 region is CATWTAGNTIYF. The CDR3 DNA reads as TGTGCCACCTGGACAGCTGGAAACACCATATATTTT.

The chain recombines TRBV29-1 with TRBJ2-1; D may be TRBD2 (5 bases). The ends were cut back, 1 base at V and 0 bases at J, with 13 bases in the middle. This CDR3 contains 16 residues. Germline assignment: CDR1 SQVTM and CDR2 ANQGSEA. The CDR3 region is CSVEGGSDSSYNEQFF. In DNA form, the CDR3 reads TGCAGCGTTGAAGGTGGGAGTGATAGCTCCTACAATGAGCAGTTCTTC.

The J gene is TRBJ1-1, the V gene TRBV28, with 10 positions matching TRBD1. The ends lost 6 bases at V and 7 bases at J; junction bases unmatched: 5. This CDR3 is built from 13 residues. The germline gives CDR1 MDHEN, CDR2 SYDVKM. CDR3 nucleotide sequence: TGTGCCAGCAGCACCGGGACAGGGGTTGAAGCTTTCTTT. Translating gives CASSTGTGVEAFF.

The V call is TRBV7-9, the J call TRBJ2-1, with 14 bases matching TRBD2. The CDR3 is 19 amino acids. Germline CDR1 SEHNR, CDR2 FQNEAQ (reference sequence). Trimming took 4 bases from V and 1 from J; bases not matched to a gene: 9. In nucleotides, the CDR3 is TGTGCCAGCAGCTCCCCGGGGACTAGCGGGAGCTCTTCCTACAATGAGCAGTTCTTC. It is translated as CASSSPGTSGSSSYNEQFF.

V is TRBV15 and J is TRBJ1-1; no clear D gene. The germline V gene has CDR1 LNHNV and CDR2 YYDKDF (reference sequence). This CDR3 has 14 amino acids. Trimming pared 4 bases from V and 1 base from J, leaving 10 bases between. The CDR3 protein is CATSINVANTEAFF. CDR3 coding DNA: TGTGCCACCAGCATCAACGTGGCGAACACTGAAGCTTTCTTT.

This clone was recorded only once. The chain links TRBV10-2 to TRBJ2-5; D remains unclear. CDR3 length: 11 amino acids. Between the trimmed V and J ends, which lost 3 bases and 5 bases, there was a span of 4 bases. The germline CDR1 and CDR2 sequences are WSHSY and SAAADI. CDR3 DNA: TGCGCCAGCAGTGATCCGGAGACCCAGTACTTC. Its protein product is CASSDPETQYF.

This sequence joins TRBV6-5 and TRBJ1-2; perhaps TRBD1 as D (5 bases). This CDR3 spans 11 amino acids. Per germline, CDR1 MNHEY and CDR2 SVGAGI. Trimming took off 8 bases at V and 2 bases at J, with 6 bases between the two ends. CDR3 sequence (DNA): TGTGCCAGCCGACAGAACTATGGCTACACCTTC. Protein product: CASRQNYGYTF.

The chain couples TRBV11-3 to TRBJ2-1, with 11 bases lining up with TRBD2. The J segment lost 9 bases and the V segment lost 4 bases, leaving 11 bases of the junction unmatched. The CDR3 totals 16 residues. Germline lookup yields CDR1 SGHNT and CDR2 YENEEA. The CDR3 region is CASSWIAGGPSTEQFF. CDR3 nucleotide sequence: TGTGCCAGCAGCTGGATAGCGGGAGGGCCTTCCACTGAGCAGTTCTTC.